The clone carrying this T cell receptor beta chain appeared a single time. Its cognate antigen is unknown. This sample is drawn from a study of CD8+CD57+ T cells in acquired aplastic anemia. Looking at the study overall: Isolated CD4+ and CD8+ cells, once sorted, yielded DNA averaging around 3 ug.

Sequencing was done on patients that had shown CD8+CD57+ cell expansion by flow cytometry. Patients were treatment-naive when blood was sampled. Study observations and caveats: Controls did not differ significantly from patients in CD8+ Simpson's diversity. Between patients and controls, approximately 29 CD8+ CDR3 sequences were found in common.

Profiling of TCR beta VDJ combinations and CDR3 sequences used genomic DNA as template. TCRdb called the reads again in MiXCR, with one record for every CDR3 protein. In the table there are roughly 160,000 distinct CDR3 sequences, more than 45% of which are singletons. Trimming left V 8 bases short and J 3 bases short, with 17 bases between. The germline gives CDR1 MDHEN, CDR2 SYDVKM. This CDR3 contains 14 residues. The receptor was isolated from a human donor with aplastic anemia. The sample consisted of sorted CD4+, CD8+, or CD8+CD57+ T cells (not recorded which) from PBMCs. J is TRBJ2-7 and V is TRBV28; D is possibly TRBD2 (6 bases). The CDR3 region has the DNA TGTGCCAGCGTCCCCAGCGGGTCTCGCTACGAGCAGTACTTC. It yields the protein CASVPSGSRYEQYF.